The 29 T cell receptor beta chains below all came from one sample that was sequenced in a study of identical twins. TCRdb re-analysed the 5' RACE reads in MiXCR, keeping a single row per CDR3 protein. The table lists just over 450,000 distinct CDR3 sequences, 11% to 15% of them singletons. These data were also filed under a second study, of yellow fever vaccine responses in identical twins.

Sequencing input: CD4+ T cells sorted from blood. The receptors were gathered from a woman between 18 and 29 years old in good health.

This clonotype was observed a handful of times. The CDR3 DNA sequence: TGTGCCAGCAGTTTATCGTTGACCTCACCCCTCCACTTT. Translated, it gives CASSLSLTSPLHF. V usage is TRBV27 and J usage is TRBJ1-6; D not certain. V lost 0 bases, J lost 10 bases, and 7 bases lay in between. The CDR3 is 13 residues long. CDR1 MNHEY and CDR2 SMNVEV come from the germline V gene (reference sequence).

This rearrangement joins TRBV7-3 to TRBJ2-7; 7 positions match TRBD1. After removal of 5 bases from V and 2 bases from J, the junction contained 9 bases not matched to a gene. The germline gives CDR1 SGHTA, CDR2 FQGTGA. This CDR3 contains 15 residues. The CDR3 sequence is CASSPNRDSPYEQYF. The DNA of the CDR3 is TGTGCCAGCAGCCCGAACCGGGACAGCCCCTACGAGCAGTACTTC.

The chain carries TRBV6-5 and TRBJ2-5; 11 bases match TRBD1. V was pared by 7 bases and J by 2 bases, with 9 bases of the junction left unmatched. CDR3 length: 16 amino acids. CDR1 and CDR2 (germline): MNHEY, SVGAGI. The CDR3 here is CASNSRDRGYQETQYF. CDR3 DNA sequence: TGTGCCAGCAATTCCCGGGACAGGGGGTATCAAGAGACCCAGTACTTC.

The J gene is TRBJ1-4, the V gene TRBV20-1; 7 bases match TRBD1. The CDR3 has 15 amino acids. Germline V gene data show CDR1 as DFQATT and CDR2 as SNEGSKA (reference sequence). Unmatched junction bases numbered 8, after V lost 0 bases and J lost 7 bases. CDR3: CSARDPQGSTEKLFF. For the CDR3, the DNA is TGCAGTGCTAGAGACCCACAGGGGAGTACTGAAAAACTGTTTTTT.

The sample holds a few counts of this clonotype. The chain is built from TRBV12-3 or TRBV12-4 and TRBJ1-1, with D perhaps TRBD1 (6 bases). V was trimmed by 5 bases and J by 8 bases, leaving 12 bases between them. CDR3 size: 12 residues. This chain's CDR3 is CASSPNRAEAFF. The CDR3 DNA sequence: TGTGCCAGCAGTCCCAACAGGGCAGAAGCTTTCTTT.

The V and J genes are TRBV10-3 and TRBJ2-1, with 7 bases aligning to TRBD2. Unmatched junction bases numbered 5, after V lost 3 bases and J lost 6 bases. The CDR3 runs to 14 residues. Looked up from germline, CDR1 is ENHRY and CDR2 is SYGVKD. The CDR3 DNA is TGTGCCATCAGTGACCCGCTAGCGGTCAATGAGCAGTTCTTC. Its translation is CAISDPLAVNEQFF.

V usage is TRBV5-1 and J usage is TRBJ2-3, with a tentative D call TRBD2 (6 bases). CDR1 is SGHRS, CDR2 YFSETQ, per germline. The CDR3 is made up of 15 amino acids. Trimming took 3 bases from V and 1 from J, leaving 12 bases between them. CDR3 amino acids: CASSSTGGGTDTQYF. Here the CDR3 DNA reads TGCGCCAGCAGCTCCACCGGCGGGGGCACAGATACGCAGTATTTT.

The chain has TRBV6-2 or TRBV6-3 and TRBJ2-1; TRBD2 matches 7 bases. Germline V gives CDR1 MNHEY, CDR2 SVGEGT. The CDR3 is 18 amino acids. J lost 2 bases, V lost 0 bases, and 10 bases had no gene match. The CDR3 sequence: CASSYSVLSGIAYNEQFF. CDR3 coding DNA: TGTGCCAGCAGTTACTCGGTCCTCAGCGGGATAGCCTACAATGAGCAGTTCTTC.

In this sample, this clonotype turned up a few times. The chain has TRBV3-1 and TRBJ1-4; 9 nucleotides line up with TRBD1. This CDR3 has 15 residues. Germline CDR1 LGHDT, CDR2 YNNKEL (reference sequence). Unmatched junction bases numbered 5, after V lost 4 bases and J lost 5 bases. CDR3 bases: TGTGCCAGCAGCCGTACCGGGACAGGGAATGAAAAACTGTTTTTT. Protein sequence: CASSRTGTGNEKLFF.

This rearrangement joins TRBV7-2 to TRBJ2-2; tentatively, D is TRBD1 (5 bases). CDR3 size: 13 residues. Looked up from germline, CDR1 is SGHTA and CDR2 is FQGNSA. V lost 5 bases to trimming and J lost 4 bases, with 8 bases between them. In DNA form, the CDR3 reads TGTGCCAGCAGCAGACAGTTCACCGGGGAGCTGTTTTTT. It encodes CASSRQFTGELFF.

The rearrangement links TRBV5-1 to TRBJ2-3; TRBD1 agrees at 7 bases. J was trimmed by 4 bases and V by 1 base; bases with no gene match: 3. CDR1 and CDR2 (germline): SGHRS, YFSETQ. The CDR3 is 14 amino acids. CDR3 sequence (DNA): TGCGCCAGCAGCTTGACAGGGGCTCCAGATACGCAGTATTTT. Translation: CASSLTGAPDTQYF.

J is TRBJ2-3 and V is TRBV4-3, with TRBD2 identical over 9 bases. CDR3 length equals 15 residues. V gave up 0 bases and J gave up 6 bases; unmatched junction bases: 4. Per the germline V gene, CDR1 is LGHNA and CDR2 is YSLEER. CDR3 sequence: CASSQDSSGMDTQYF. In DNA form, the CDR3 reads TGCGCCAGCAGCCAAGATTCTAGCGGGATGGATACGCAGTATTTT.

This chain connects TRBV10-3 to TRBJ2-3, with TRBD2 identical over 10 bases. Germline V CDR1 and CDR2: ENHRY, SYGVKD. J gave up 4 bases and V 8 bases, and 6 bases lay outside the gene matches. The CDR3 has 14 residues. CDR3 region: CAIGPSGGPDTQYF. For the CDR3, the DNA is TGTGCCATCGGCCCTAGCGGGGGCCCAGATACGCAGTATTTT.

The rearrangement links TRBV23-1 to TRBJ2-3, with TRBD2 matching over 14 bases. TRBV23-1 is marked as an open reading frame, function uncertain. J lost 3 bases, V lost 5 bases, and 10 bases had no gene match. This CDR3 contains 18 residues. For the CDR3, the DNA is TGCGCCAGCAGTGAGACCAAGACTAGCGGGAGGGCGACAGATACGCAGTATTTT. Translating gives CASSETKTSGRATDTQYF.

This chain uses TRBV28 with TRBJ2-1; D is perhaps TRBD2 (5 bases). Trimming took 8 bases from V and 4 from J, leaving 9 bases between them. This CDR3 has 12 amino acids. The germline V gene has CDR1 MDHEN and CDR2 SYDVKM. CDR3 coding DNA: TGTGCCAGCGGGAGTAGGTACAATGAGCAGTTCTTC. Its translation: CASGSRYNEQFF.

This clonotype has a handful of counts. The chain carries TRBV4-3 and TRBJ2-1; weak D call: TRBD1 (5 bases). The CDR3 runs 16 residues. The germline V gene encodes CDR1 LGHNA and CDR2 YSLEER. With 0 bases removed from V and 0 bases from J, the gap between germline ends came to 9 bases. The DNA for the CDR3 is TGCGCCAGCAGCCAAGATCTCAGGGACTCCTACAATGAGCAGTTCTTC. It encodes CASSQDLRDSYNEQFF.

This clonotype appeared many times. Here the CDR3 DNA reads TGCAGCGTCGCGGGGCAGGGTTACGAGCAGTACTTC. This sequence encodes CSVAGQGYEQYF. The chain is built from TRBV29-1 and TRBJ2-7; maybe TRBD2 (6 bases). CDR3 size: 12 residues. Germline V gene sequence: CDR1 SQVTM, CDR2 ANQGSEA. The V and J ends lost 6 bases and 4 bases respectively, with 13 bases between them.

Only a few counts were recorded for this clonotype. The chain recombines TRBV28 with TRBJ2-3; TRBD1 aligns across 9 bases. There are 15 residues in the CDR3. V shed 4 bases, J shed 0 bases, and the junction held 2 bases outside the gene matches. Germline assignment: CDR1 MDHEN and CDR2 SYDVKM. CDR3 amino acids: CASSWGTGSTDTQYF. DNA of the CDR3: TGTGCCAGCAGTTGGGGGACAGGGAGCACAGATACGCAGTATTTT.

The rearrangement uses TRBV11-2 and TRBJ2-1; no firm D call. CDR1 and CDR2 from the germline V gene are SGHAT and FQNNGV. The CDR3 spans 18 residues. Trimming pared 0 bases from V and 0 bases from J, leaving 15 bases between. The CDR3 region has the DNA TGTGCCAGCAGCTTAGATCGAAACTTCTGGAGCTCCTACAATGAGCAGTTCTTC. Translating it yields CASSLDRNFWSSYNEQFF.

The rearrangement uses TRBV12-3 or TRBV12-4 and TRBJ2-7; TRBD1 is a possible D gene (5 bases). The CDR3 has 15 residues. The V end lost 1 base, the J end lost 4 bases, and 14 bases lay between the germline ends. DNA of the CDR3: TGTGCCAGCAGTTTAGGCGTCGCAGGGTTGTACGAGCAGTACTTC. Protein product: CASSLGVAGLYEQYF.

The chain is built from TRBV7-2 and TRBJ2-3; the D is unclear. The V gene lost 6 bases and the J gene lost 4 bases, with 14 bases spanning the gap. The CDR3 sequence is 14 residues long. The germline V gene encodes CDR1 SGHTA and CDR2 FQGNSA. CDR3: CASSLRALADTQYF. The CDR3 DNA follows: TGTGCCAGCAGTCTTAGGGCACTCGCAGATACGCAGTATTTT.

This clonotype turned up a few times. This chain links TRBV10-3 with TRBJ2-7; weak D call: TRBD1 (5 bases). CDR1 is ENHRY and CDR2 is SYGVKD in the germline V gene. V was cut by 4 bases and J by 1 base, with 14 bases left in between. The CDR3 is made up of 15 amino acids. The CDR3 here is CAISGKQGSSYEQYF. The CDR3 nucleotides read TGTGCCATCAGTGGAAAGCAGGGTAGTTCCTACGAGCAGTACTTC.

CDR3 loop: CASSQLAERETQYF. The DNA of the CDR3 is TGTGCCAGCAGCCAACTTGCGGAACGGGAGACCCAGTACTTC. This chain joins TRBV3-1 and TRBJ2-5; no clear D. This CDR3 has 14 residues. Trimming pared 2 bases from V and 5 bases from J, leaving 12 bases between. CDR1 is LGHDT and CDR2 is YNNKEL in the germline V gene (reference sequence).

The CDR3 here is CASSDRLRSSYNEQFF. As DNA, the CDR3 is TGTGCCAGCAGTGACCGTCTGCGGAGCTCCTACAATGAGCAGTTCTTC. The rearrangement links TRBV25-1 to TRBJ2-1; D call uncertain. Looked up from germline, CDR1 is MGHDK and CDR2 is SYGVNS. V dropped 3 bases and J dropped 0 bases, with 12 bases sitting between them. This CDR3 spans 16 amino acids.

In its sample, this clonotype was seen many times. V usage is TRBV28 and J usage is TRBJ1-5, with a weak D call TRBD1 (5 bases). Trimming stripped 5 bases from V and 0 bases from J, with 14 bases between. The CDR3 loop spans 16 amino acids. Per the germline V gene, CDR1 is MDHEN and CDR2 is SYDVKM. As DNA, the CDR3 is TGTGCCAGCAGTCAAACCGGGACGGATAGCAATCAGCCCCAGCATTTT. Its protein is CASSQTGTDSNQPQHF.

V and J are TRBV7-2 and TRBJ1-5, with D hard to call. Germline CDR1 SGHTA, CDR2 FQGNSA. The CDR3 runs to 14 residues. The V and J ends lost 3 bases and 0 bases respectively, with 6 bases between them. The CDR3 DNA reads TGTGCCAGCAGCTTGGGCACTAGCAATCAGCCCCAGCATTTT. It translates to CASSLGTSNQPQHF.

V gene TRBV7-9 combines with J gene TRBJ2-5; D may be TRBD1 (6 bases). V lost 0 bases to trimming and J lost 7 bases, with 15 bases between them. The CDR3 sequence is 15 residues long. CDR1 and CDR2 from the germline V gene are SEHNR and FQNEAQ (reference sequence). CDR3 sequence: CASSLAGAQEPTQYF. CDR3 in DNA: TGTGCCAGCAGCTTAGCGGGGGCACAAGAGCCGACCCAGTACTTC.

This clonotype was seen a handful of times. As DNA, the CDR3 is TGTGCCAGCAGTTACGGGACTAGTCTTCTCTCCTACAATGAGCAGTTCTTC. Protein: CASSYGTSLLSYNEQFF. The chain links TRBV6-2 or TRBV6-3 to TRBJ2-1; TRBD2 aligns across 8 bases. V trimming: 2 bases; J trimming: 0 bases; junction bases outside the gene matches: 6. The germline CDR1 and CDR2 sequences are MNHEY and SVGEGT. This CDR3 contains 17 residues.

This chain's CDR3 is CASSFSPSNQPQHF. CDR3 in DNA: TGTGCCAGCAGTTTTTCCCCGAGCAATCAGCCCCAGCATTTT. This sequence joins TRBV12-3 or TRBV12-4 and TRBJ1-5; D remains unclear. The CDR3 extends over 14 amino acids. Trimming took 3 bases from V and 1 from J, leaving 7 bases between them.